This T cell receptor (beta chain) emerged from a study of blood T cell repertoires in COVID-19. The wider study: The United States, Italy and Spain were the sources of the acute and convalescent COVID-19 samples.

CDR3 length: 13 residues. The V gene lost 6 bases and the J gene lost 5 bases, with 14 bases spanning the gap. Germline V gene data show CDR1 as LNHDA and CDR2 as SQIVND (reference sequence). The data were produced by immunoSEQ multiplex PCR, yet TCRdb's version contains in-frame clones alone and is incomplete. The sample yields tens of thousands of clones, about 91% seen once. The specimen sequenced was peripheral blood. The clonotype comes from a woman aged 55-70 years with COVID-19, enrolled during active disease. This chain connects TRBV19 to TRBJ2-7; D call uncertain. The chain's CDR3 is CASRPPSGHEQYF. The DNA of the CDR3 is TGTGCCAGTAGGCCGCCTTCTGGCCACGAGCAGTACTTC.